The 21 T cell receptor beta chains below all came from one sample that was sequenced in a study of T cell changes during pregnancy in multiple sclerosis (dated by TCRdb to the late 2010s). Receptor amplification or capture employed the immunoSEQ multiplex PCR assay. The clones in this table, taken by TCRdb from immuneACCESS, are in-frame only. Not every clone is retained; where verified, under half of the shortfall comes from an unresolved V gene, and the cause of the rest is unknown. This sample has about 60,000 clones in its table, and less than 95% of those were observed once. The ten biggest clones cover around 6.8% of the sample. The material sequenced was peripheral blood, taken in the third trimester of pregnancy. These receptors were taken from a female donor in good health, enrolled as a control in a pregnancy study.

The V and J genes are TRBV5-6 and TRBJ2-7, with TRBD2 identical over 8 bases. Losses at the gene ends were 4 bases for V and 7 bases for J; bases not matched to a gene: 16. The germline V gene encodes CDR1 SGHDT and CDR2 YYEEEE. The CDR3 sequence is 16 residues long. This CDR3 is CASSPGSGSRASEQYF. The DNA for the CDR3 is TGTGCCAGCAGCCCCGGAAGCGGGAGTCGGGCTAGTGAGCAGTACTTC.

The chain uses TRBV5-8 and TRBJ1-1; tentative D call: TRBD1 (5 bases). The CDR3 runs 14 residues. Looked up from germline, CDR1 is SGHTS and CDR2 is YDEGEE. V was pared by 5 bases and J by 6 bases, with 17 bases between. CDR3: CASSFRVRGSEAFF. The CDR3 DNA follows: TGTGCCAGCAGTTTCCGGGTTAGGGGATCTGAAGCTTTCTTT.

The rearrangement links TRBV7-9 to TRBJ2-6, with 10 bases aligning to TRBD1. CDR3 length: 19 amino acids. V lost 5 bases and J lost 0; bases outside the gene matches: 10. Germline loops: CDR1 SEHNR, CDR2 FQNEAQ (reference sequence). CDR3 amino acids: CASSRPDRGRISGANVLTF. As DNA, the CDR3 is TGTGCCAGCAGCCGACCTGACAGGGGGCGAATCTCTGGGGCCAACGTCCTGACTTTC. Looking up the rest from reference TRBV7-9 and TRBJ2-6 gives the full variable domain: DTGVSQNPRHKITKRGQNVTFRCDPISEHNRLYWYRQTLGQGPEFLTYFQNEAQLEKSRLLSDRFSAERPKGSFSTLEIQRTEQGDSAMYLCASSRPDRGRISGANVLTFGAGSRLTVL.

For the CDR3, the DNA is TGTGCCAGCAGTTACTCAGGCGCCCGGGTGAACACTGAAGCTTTCTTT. This encodes CASSYSGARVNTEAFF. The genes are TRBV6-5 and TRBJ1-1; D call uncertain. The CDR3 totals 16 residues. The germline V gene encodes CDR1 MNHEY and CDR2 SVGAGI. V lost 0 bases and J lost 0, with 11 bases in between.

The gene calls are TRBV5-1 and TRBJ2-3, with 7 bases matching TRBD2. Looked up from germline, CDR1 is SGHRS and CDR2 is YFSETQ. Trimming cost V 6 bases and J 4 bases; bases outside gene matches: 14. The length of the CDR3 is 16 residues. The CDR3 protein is CASKLAQREVADTQYF. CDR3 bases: TGCGCCAGCAAACTAGCGCAACGAGAGGTAGCAGATACGCAGTATTTT.

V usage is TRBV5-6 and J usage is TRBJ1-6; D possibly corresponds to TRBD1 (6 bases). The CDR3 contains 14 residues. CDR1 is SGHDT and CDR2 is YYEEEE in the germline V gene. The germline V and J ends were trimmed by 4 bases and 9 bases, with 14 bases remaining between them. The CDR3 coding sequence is TGTGCCAGCAGCCTGTCAGGGGACGGTTCACCCCTCCACTTT. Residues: CASSLSGDGSPLHF. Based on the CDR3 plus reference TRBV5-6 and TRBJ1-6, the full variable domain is DAGVTQSPTHLIKTRGQQVTLRCSPKSGHDTVSWYQQALGQGPQFIFQYYEEEERQRGNFPDRFSGHQFPNYSSELNVNALLLGDSALYLCASSLSGDGSPLHFGNGTRLTVT.

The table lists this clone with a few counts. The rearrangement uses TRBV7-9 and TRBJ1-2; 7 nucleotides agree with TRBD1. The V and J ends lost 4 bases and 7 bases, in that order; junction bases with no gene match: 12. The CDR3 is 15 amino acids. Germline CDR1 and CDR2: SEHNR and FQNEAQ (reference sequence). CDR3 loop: CASSSHIDRVGGYTF. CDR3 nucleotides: TGTGCCAGCAGCTCGCATATCGACAGGGTGGGTGGCTACACCTTC.

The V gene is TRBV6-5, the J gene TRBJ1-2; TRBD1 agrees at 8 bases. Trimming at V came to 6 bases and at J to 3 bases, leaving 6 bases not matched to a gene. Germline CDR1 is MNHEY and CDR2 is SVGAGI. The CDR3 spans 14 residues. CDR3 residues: CASRRQGTYYGYTF. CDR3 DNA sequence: TGTGCCAGCAGGAGACAGGGGACCTACTATGGCTACACCTTC.

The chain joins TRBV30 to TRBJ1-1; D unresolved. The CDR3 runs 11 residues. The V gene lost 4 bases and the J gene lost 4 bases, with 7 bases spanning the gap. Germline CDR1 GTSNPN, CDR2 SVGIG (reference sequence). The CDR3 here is CAWKSGTEAFF. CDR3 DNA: TGTGCCTGGAAATCCGGCACTGAAGCTTTCTTT.

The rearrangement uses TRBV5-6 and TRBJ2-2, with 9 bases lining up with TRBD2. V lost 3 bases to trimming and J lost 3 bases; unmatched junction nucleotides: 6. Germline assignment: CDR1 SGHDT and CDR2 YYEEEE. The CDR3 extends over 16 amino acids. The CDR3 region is CASSSGTSSYTGELFF. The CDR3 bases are TGTGCCAGCAGCTCCGGGACTAGCAGCTACACCGGGGAGCTGTTTTTT.

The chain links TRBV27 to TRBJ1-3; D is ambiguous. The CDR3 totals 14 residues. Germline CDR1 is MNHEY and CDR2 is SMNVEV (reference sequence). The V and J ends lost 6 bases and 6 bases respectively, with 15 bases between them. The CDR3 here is CASSAGIASNTIYF. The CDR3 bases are TGTGCCAGCAGCGCCGGGATCGCATCAAACACCATATATTTT.

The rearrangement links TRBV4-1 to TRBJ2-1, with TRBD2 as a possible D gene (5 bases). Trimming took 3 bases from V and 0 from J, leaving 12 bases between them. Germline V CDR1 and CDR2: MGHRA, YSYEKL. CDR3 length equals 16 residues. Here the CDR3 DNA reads TGCGCCAGCAGCCAGCTGGAGGCCCCCTCCTACAATGAGCAGTTCTTC. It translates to CASSQLEAPSYNEQFF.

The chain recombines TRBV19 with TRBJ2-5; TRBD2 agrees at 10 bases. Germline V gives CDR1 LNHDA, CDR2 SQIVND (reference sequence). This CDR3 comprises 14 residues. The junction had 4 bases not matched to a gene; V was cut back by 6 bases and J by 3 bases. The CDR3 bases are TGTGCCAGTAGCAGACTAGCGGGCAAAGAGACCCAGTACTTC. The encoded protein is CASSRLAGKETQYF.

CDR3 amino acids: CASSLTGRTQDSPLHF. DNA of the CDR3: TGTGCCAGCAGCTTAACAGGGCGAACTCAAGATTCACCCCTCCACTTT. The chain joins TRBV7-8 to TRBJ1-6, with D possibly TRBD1 on 6 matching bases. Looked up from germline, CDR1 is SGHVS and CDR2 is FQNEAQ. The V and J ends lost 2 bases and 8 bases respectively, with 16 bases between them. The CDR3 runs 16 residues.

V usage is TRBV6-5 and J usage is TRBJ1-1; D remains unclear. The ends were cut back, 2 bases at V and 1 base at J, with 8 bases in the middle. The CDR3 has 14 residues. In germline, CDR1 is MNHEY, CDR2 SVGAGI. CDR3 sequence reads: CASSYLRWNTEAFF. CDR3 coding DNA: TGTGCCAGCAGTTACCTCAGGTGGAACACTGAAGCTTTCTTT.

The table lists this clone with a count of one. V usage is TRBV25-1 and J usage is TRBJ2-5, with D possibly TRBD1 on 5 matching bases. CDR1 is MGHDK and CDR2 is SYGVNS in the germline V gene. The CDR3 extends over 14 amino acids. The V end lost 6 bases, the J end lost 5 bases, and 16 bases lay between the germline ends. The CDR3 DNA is TGTGCCAGCAGCCAAGGGCAGGGATGGGAGACCCAGTACTTC. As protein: CASSQGQGWETQYF.

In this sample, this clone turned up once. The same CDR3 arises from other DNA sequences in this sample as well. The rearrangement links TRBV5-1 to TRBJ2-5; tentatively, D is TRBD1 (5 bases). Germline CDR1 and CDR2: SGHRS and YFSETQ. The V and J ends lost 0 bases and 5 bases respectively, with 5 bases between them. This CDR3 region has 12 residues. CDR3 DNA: TGCGCCAGCAGCTTGGCAGGGGAGACCCAGTACTTC. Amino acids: CASSLAGETQYF.

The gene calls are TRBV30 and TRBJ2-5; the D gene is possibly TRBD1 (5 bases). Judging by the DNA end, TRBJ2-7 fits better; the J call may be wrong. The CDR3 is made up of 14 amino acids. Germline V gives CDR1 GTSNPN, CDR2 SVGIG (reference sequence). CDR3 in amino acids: CAWSPPTVTYEQYF. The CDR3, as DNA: TGTGCCTGGAGCCCCCCGACAGTGACCTACGAGCAGTACTTC.

The CDR3 DNA reads as TGTGCCACCAGCAGAGGAGGCGGGGCTAGCACAGATACGCAGTATTTT. It encodes CATSRGGGASTDTQYF. The chain is built from TRBV15 and TRBJ2-3, with TRBD2 as a possible D gene (6 bases). The V end was cut by 1 base, the J end by 0 bases, with 11 bases between. The CDR3 totals 16 residues. In germline, CDR1 is LNHNV, CDR2 YYDKDF (reference sequence).

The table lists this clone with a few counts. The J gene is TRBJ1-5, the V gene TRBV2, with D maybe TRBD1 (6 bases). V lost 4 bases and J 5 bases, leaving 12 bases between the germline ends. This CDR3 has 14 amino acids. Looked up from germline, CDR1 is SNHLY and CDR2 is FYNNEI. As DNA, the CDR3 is TGTGCCAGCAGTGCCGGGACACCTTATCAGCCCCAGCATTTT. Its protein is CASSAGTPYQPQHF.

This CDR3 is CASSQEGANYGYTF. The CDR3 nucleotides are TGCGCCAGCAGCCAAGAGGGAGCTAACTATGGCTACACCTTC. J is TRBJ1-2 and V is TRBV4-1, with no clear D. CDR3 length equals 14 residues. The ends were cut back, 0 bases at V and 0 bases at J, with 5 bases in the middle. The V gene's germline CDR1 is MGHRA and CDR2 YSYEKL.